This T cell receptor (beta chain) appears in the sequencing data of a study of early T cells in non-severe SARS-CoV-2 infection. Study-level background: Alpha and beta chains were unpaired, from unsorted whole-blood bulk RNA. Study findings and constraints: Using VDJdb, the matching emphasized anti-spike CD8 responses while missing private and CD4 specificities.

Individually, cDNA molecules had unique molecular identifiers attached to them. TCRdb recomputed calls from the 5' RACE reads with MiXCR, one row per CDR3 protein. Altogether over 60,000 distinct CDR3 sequences are present, over 9.5% being singletons, with the ten largest covering about 8.3%. With 7 bases removed from V and 3 bases from J, the gap between germline ends came to 15 bases. The CDR3 extends over 14 amino acids. This clonotype came up many times. The target antigen is unknown. This chain joins TRBV12-3 or TRBV12-4 and TRBJ1-2, with D hard to call. The sample in question was whole blood, obtained at baseline. This receptor was identified in an adult who was a healthcare worker with PCR-confirmed SARS-CoV-2 infection or an uninfected control (not recorded which). Here the CDR3 DNA reads TGTGCCAGCACCCCCCGAGACGGATACTATGGCTACACCTTC. Translation: CASTPRDGYYGYTF.